This T cell receptor (beta chain) was sequenced in a study of cytomegalovirus exposure and HLA in healthy donors. Study-level findings and limits: Three CMV-associated chains were confirmed in vitro to be specific for CMV antigens. A missense variant in DCLRE1C was later tied to TCR beta V- and J-gene trimming.

The PCR made use of 60 Vbeta and 13 Jbeta primers. Sequencing used immunoSEQ multiplex PCR; TCRdb keeps in-frame clones, though not all of them. The sample contains some 200,000 clones, around 80% of which appear only once. On this clone itself: Antigen specificity is unknown.

CDR3 length equals 17 residues. The V and J ends lost 0 bases and 2 bases, in that order; junction bases with no gene match: 9. From germline, CDR1 is SGHVS and CDR2 FNYEAQ. The sample consisted of PBMCs. The chain combines TRBV7-6 with TRBJ2-5; 7 nucleotides match TRBD2. This TCR was sampled from a man aged 50-59 years in good health and CMV-seronegative. This CDR3 is CASSLAPTSLKQETQYF. CDR3 sequence (DNA): TGTGCCAGCAGCTTAGCCCCGACTAGCCTTAAGCAAGAGACCCAGTACTTC.